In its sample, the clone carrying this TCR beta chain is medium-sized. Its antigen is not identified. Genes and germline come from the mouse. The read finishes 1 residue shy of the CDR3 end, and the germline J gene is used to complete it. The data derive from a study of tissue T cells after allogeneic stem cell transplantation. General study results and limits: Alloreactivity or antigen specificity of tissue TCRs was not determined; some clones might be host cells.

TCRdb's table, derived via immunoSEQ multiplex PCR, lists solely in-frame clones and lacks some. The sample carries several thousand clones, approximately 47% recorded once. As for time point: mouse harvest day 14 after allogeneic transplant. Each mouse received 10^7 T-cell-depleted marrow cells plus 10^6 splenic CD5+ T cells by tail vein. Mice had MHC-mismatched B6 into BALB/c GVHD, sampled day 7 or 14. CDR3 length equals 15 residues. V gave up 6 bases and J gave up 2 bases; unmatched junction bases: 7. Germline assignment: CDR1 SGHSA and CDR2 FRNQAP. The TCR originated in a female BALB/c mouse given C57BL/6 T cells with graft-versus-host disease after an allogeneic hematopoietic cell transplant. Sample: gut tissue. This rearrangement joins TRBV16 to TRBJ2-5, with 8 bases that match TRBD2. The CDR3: CASRKLWGVQDTQYF. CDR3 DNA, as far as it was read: TGTGCAAGCAGGAAACTCTGGGGGGTCCAAGACACCCAGTAC.